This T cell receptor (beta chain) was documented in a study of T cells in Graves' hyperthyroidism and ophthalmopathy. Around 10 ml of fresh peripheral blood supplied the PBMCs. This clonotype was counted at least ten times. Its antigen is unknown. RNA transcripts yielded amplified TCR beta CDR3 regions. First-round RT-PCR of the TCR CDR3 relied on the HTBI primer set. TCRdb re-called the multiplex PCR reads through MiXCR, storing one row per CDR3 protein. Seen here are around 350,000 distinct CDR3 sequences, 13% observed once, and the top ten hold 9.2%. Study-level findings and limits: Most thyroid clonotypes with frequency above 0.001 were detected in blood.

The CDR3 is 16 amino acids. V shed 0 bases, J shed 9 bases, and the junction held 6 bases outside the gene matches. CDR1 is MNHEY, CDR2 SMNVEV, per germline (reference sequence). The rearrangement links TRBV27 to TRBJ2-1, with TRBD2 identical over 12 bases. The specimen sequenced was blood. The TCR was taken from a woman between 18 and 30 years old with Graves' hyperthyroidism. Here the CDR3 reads CASSLSLAGGNSEQFF. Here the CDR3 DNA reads TGTGCCAGCAGTTTATCGCTAGCGGGAGGGAATTCTGAGCAGTTCTTC.